The 28 T cell receptor beta chains below come from one sample, sequenced in a study of blood T cell repertoires in COVID-19. Assay used: immunoSEQ multiplex PCR; TCRdb lists only in-frame clones, some missing. The sample lists around 320,000 clones, more than 85% occurring once. Sequences were obtained from PBMCs or T cells enriched from blood (not recorded which). These TCRs come from a woman aged 25 to 45 who had been exposed to COVID-19.

V is TRBV6-1 and J is TRBJ1-4; D is uncertain. Germline loops: CDR1 MNHNS, CDR2 SASEGT. Trimming left V 2 bases short and J 4 bases short, with 5 bases between. The CDR3 loop spans 13 amino acids. CDR3: CASSEQVNEKLFF. The CDR3 region has the DNA TGTGCCAGCAGTGAACAGGTTAATGAAAAACTGTTTTTT.

The chain has TRBV11-2 and TRBJ1-5, with a possible D match to TRBD1 (5 bases). This CDR3 has 14 residues. The germline V gene encodes CDR1 SGHAT and CDR2 FQNNGV. V gave up 5 bases and J gave up 5 bases, with 13 bases separating them. CDR3 coding DNA: TGTGCCAGCAGCCCCACTCGGGGGGATCAGCCCCAGCATTTT. Amino acid sequence: CASSPTRGDQPQHF.

This clone was seen only once. V usage is TRBV4-1 and J usage is TRBJ2-3; 11 nucleotides line up with TRBD2. V dropped 0 bases and J dropped 4; count of bases not matched to a gene: 3. CDR3 length: 16 residues. Germline CDR1 and CDR2: MGHRA and YSYEKL. The CDR3 sequence: CASSQELAGGADTQYF. For the CDR3, the DNA is TGCGCCAGCAGCCAAGAGCTAGCGGGGGGCGCAGATACGCAGTATTTT.

This chain links TRBV7-8 with TRBJ1-2; tentatively, D is TRBD1 (6 bases). V was pared by 2 bases and J by 0 bases, with 7 bases between. The germline gives CDR1 SGHVS, CDR2 FQNEAQ. The CDR3 covers 14 residues. CDR3 sequence reads: CASSLSGANYGYTF. CDR3 sequence (DNA): TGTGCCAGCAGCTTATCAGGGGCTAACTATGGCTACACCTTC.

The rearrangement links TRBV14 to TRBJ2-7; TRBD1 agrees at 7 bases. Germline V CDR1 and CDR2: SGHDN, FVKESK. This CDR3 comprises 12 residues. The V gene end was trimmed by 4 bases and the J gene end by 13 bases; junction bases not matched to a gene: 10. CDR3 region: CASSPTGPQKYF. The CDR3 nucleotides are TGTGCCAGCAGCCCGACAGGGCCGCAGAAATACTTC. Using reference TRBV14 and TRBJ2-7 for the parts outside the CDR3, the full variable domain is EAGVTQFPSHSVIEKGQTVTLRCDPISGHDNLYWYRRVMGKEIKFLLHFVKESKQDESGMPNNRFLAERTGGTYSTLKVQPAELEDSGVYFCASSPTGPQKYFGPGTRLTVT.

This clone appeared a single time. The rearrangement uses TRBV7-2 and TRBJ2-1; D ambiguous. There are 15 residues in the CDR3. The V gene lost 5 bases and the J gene lost 5 bases, with 16 bases spanning the gap. Germline-derived CDR1 and CDR2 are SGHTA and FQGNSA. The CDR3 loop is CASSPRPPQNNEQFF. Here the CDR3 DNA reads TGTGCCAGCAGCCCTAGACCCCCCCAAAACAATGAGCAGTTCTTC.

The chain combines TRBV7-2 with TRBJ1-2, with TRBD1 matching over 7 bases. From germline, CDR1 is SGHTA and CDR2 FQGNSA. This CDR3 has 15 amino acids. With V trimmed by 6 bases and J by 5 bases, 12 bases remained unmatched. The CDR3, as DNA: TGTGCCAGCAGTCGAGGAAGGGGGACAGTATATGGCTACACCTTC. Translation gives CASSRGRGTVYGYTF.

This sequence joins TRBV5-1 and TRBJ1-2, with D maybe TRBD1 (6 bases). There are 14 residues in the CDR3. Between the trimmed V and J ends, which lost 0 bases and 3 bases, there was a span of 9 bases. CDR1 and CDR2 from the germline V gene are SGHRS and YFSETQ. The CDR3: CASSLEGDYYGYTF. The CDR3 DNA reads as TGCGCCAGCAGCTTGGAGGGGGATTACTATGGCTACACCTTC.

The genes are TRBV11-2 and TRBJ1-1, with D uncertain. The V and J ends lost 5 bases and 0 bases respectively, with 7 bases between them. CDR3 size: 13 residues. Germline CDR1 reads SGHAT; CDR2 reads FQNNGV. The DNA for the CDR3 is TGTGCCAGCAGCAACAATTTGAACACTGAAGCTTTCTTT. Translating gives CASSNNLNTEAFF.

This clone was detected only a few times. The chain recombines TRBV7-2 with TRBJ2-3; 7 nucleotides match TRBD2. CDR1 is SGHTA and CDR2 is FQGNSA in the germline V gene. With 5 bases clipped from V and 0 bases from J, the junction kept 14 bases outside the gene matches. This CDR3 comprises 18 residues. The chain's CDR3 is CASSLGRGNPLSTDTQYF. CDR3 DNA: TGTGCCAGCAGCCTTGGGCGGGGGAACCCCCTTAGCACAGATACGCAGTATTTT.

The chain has TRBV6-1 and TRBJ2-3; 8 nucleotides align to TRBD1. This CDR3 has 17 residues. Unmatched junction bases numbered 8, after V lost 2 bases and J lost 1 base. Germline CDR1 MNHNS, CDR2 SASEGT. The chain's CDR3 is CASSESGPTGGTDTQYF. The CDR3 DNA is TGTGCCAGCAGTGAATCTGGTCCGACAGGGGGCACAGATACGCAGTATTTT.

The chain recombines TRBV18 with TRBJ2-7; D is perhaps TRBD1 (5 bases). Looked up from germline, CDR1 is KGHSH and CDR2 is LQKENI. This CDR3 region has 15 residues. With 2 bases removed from V and 5 bases from J, the gap between germline ends came to 16 bases. This chain's CDR3 is CASSPSQDINHEQYF. The CDR3, as DNA: TGTGCCAGCTCACCATCCCAGGACATTAACCACGAGCAGTACTTC.

This clone occurred a few times. The rearrangement joins TRBV6-1 to TRBJ2-2; 7 bases are shared with TRBD1. Germline CDR1 is MNHNS and CDR2 is SASEGT. The CDR3 is 14 residues long. V shed 3 bases, J shed 6 bases, and the junction held 4 bases outside the gene matches. This CDR3 reads CASSETGLAGELFF. The DNA for the CDR3 is TGTGCCAGCAGTGAGACAGGGCTCGCCGGGGAGCTGTTTTTT.

The rearrangement joins TRBV18 to TRBJ2-7; 9 positions agree with TRBD1. V was pared by 2 bases and J by 3 bases, with 8 bases of the junction left unmatched. The germline gives CDR1 KGHSH, CDR2 LQKENI. The CDR3 sequence is 16 residues long. This CDR3 is CASSPRTTGGIYEQYF. The CDR3 DNA reads TGTGCCAGCTCACCAAGAACGACAGGGGGTATCTACGAGCAGTACTTC.

V is TRBV10-3 and J is TRBJ2-7, with 7 bases matching TRBD1. Per germline, CDR1 ENHRY and CDR2 SYGVKD. The CDR3 spans 14 residues. J was trimmed by 2 bases and V by 4 bases; bases with no gene match: 5. This CDR3 reads CAISGRTGTYEQYF. The CDR3 nucleotides are TGTGCCATCAGTGGGCGGACAGGTACCTACGAGCAGTACTTC.

The gene calls are TRBV5-1 and TRBJ2-2, with 8 bases fitting TRBD1. Per the germline V gene, CDR1 is SGHRS and CDR2 is YFSETQ. The CDR3 extends over 15 amino acids. V dropped 4 bases and J dropped 7; count of bases not matched to a gene: 9. The CDR3 here is CASSPGQGAGGELFF. In DNA, the CDR3 is TGCGCCAGCAGCCCCGGCCAGGGGGCAGGCGGGGAGCTGTTTTTT. Variable domain in full (rest from reference TRBV5-1 and TRBJ2-2): KAGVTQTPRYLIKTRGQQVTLSCSPISGHRSVSWYQQTPGQGLQFLFEYFSETQRNKGNFPGRFSGRQFSNSRSEMNVSTLELGDSALYLCASSPGQGAGGELFFGEGSRLTVL.

This chain joins TRBV6-5 and TRBJ2-1; D perhaps matches TRBD2 (5 bases). This CDR3 contains 16 residues. The V end was cut by 2 bases, the J end by 4 bases, with 15 bases between. The germline V gene encodes CDR1 MNHEY and CDR2 SVGAGI. CDR3: CASSYGGAGLYNEQFF. The CDR3 DNA reads TGTGCCAGCAGTTACGGCGGTGCAGGACTTTACAATGAGCAGTTCTTC.

CDR3 in amino acids: CASSSGTGGGYTF. CDR3 bases: TGTGCCAGCAGCTCCGGGACAGGGGGTGGCTACACCTTC. V and J are TRBV7-3 and TRBJ1-2; 11 nucleotides agree with TRBD1. V was pared by 4 bases and J by 7 bases, with 2 bases of the junction left unmatched. Germline V CDR1 and CDR2: SGHTA, FQGTGA. CDR3 size: 13 residues.

J is TRBJ1-2 and V is TRBV5-1, with D maybe TRBD1 (5 bases). The CDR3 is made up of 16 amino acids. With 4 bases removed from V and 5 bases from J, the gap between germline ends came to 21 bases. The germline gives CDR1 SGHRS, CDR2 YFSETQ. CDR3 DNA: TGCGCCAGCAGCCAAGGAGGGGCCGCCTCGGGGTATGGCTACACCTTC. Amino acid sequence: CASSQGGAASGYGYTF.

This clone occurred once. V is TRBV4-1 and J is TRBJ2-2; D possibly corresponds to TRBD2 (5 bases). From germline, CDR1 is MGHRA and CDR2 YSYEKL. Trimming stripped 1 base from V and 4 bases from J, with 13 bases between. CDR3 length: 16 amino acids. The CDR3 sequence: CASSQGRAGLTGELFF. CDR3 DNA sequence: TGCGCCAGCAGCCAAGGGCGGGCAGGACTCACCGGGGAGCTGTTTTTT.

This clone has just a few counts. The rearrangement joins TRBV3-1 (or the pseudogene TRBV3-2) to TRBJ1-1, with TRBD1 matching over 7 bases. The ends lost 3 bases at V and 6 bases at J; junction bases unmatched: 7. The CDR3 runs 14 residues. In germline, CDR1 is LGHDT, CDR2 YNNKEL (reference sequence). CDR3 DNA sequence: TGTGCCAGCAGCCATCAGGGGGGATTCGCTGAAGCTTTCTTT. Its protein product is CASSHQGGFAEAFF.

The chain employs TRBV27 and TRBJ2-7, with D perhaps TRBD2 (5 bases). The CDR3 runs to 14 residues. Germline V CDR1 and CDR2: MNHEY, SMNVEV (reference sequence). The germline V and J ends were trimmed by 6 bases and 1 base, with 13 bases remaining between them. The DNA for the CDR3 is TGTGCCAGCAGCACCGGGGTCGGTTCCTACGAGCAGTACTTC. Translated: CASSTGVGSYEQYF.

This chain connects TRBV7-2 to TRBJ2-7; 8 bases map to TRBD1. This CDR3 comprises 14 residues. The V and J ends lost 5 bases and 1 base, in that order; junction bases with no gene match: 4. CDR1 is SGHTA and CDR2 is FQGNSA in the germline V gene. CDR3 amino acids: CASSLDRGSYEQYF. The CDR3 nucleotides read TGTGCCAGCAGCCTCGACAGGGGATCCTACGAGCAGTACTTC.

The CDR3 reads CASSDITGSNEKLFF. In DNA, the CDR3 is TGTGCCAGCAGTGATATCACAGGATCAAATGAAAAACTGTTTTTT. J is TRBJ1-4 and V is TRBV2; the D gene is possibly TRBD1 (5 bases). The CDR3 extends over 15 amino acids. Germline V lookup: CDR1 SNHLY, CDR2 FYNNEI. Trimming removed 3 bases at V and 5 bases at J, with 13 bases between.

This sequence joins TRBV18 and TRBJ2-3; 7 bases align to TRBD2. The length of the CDR3 is 17 residues. V shed 1 base and J 0 bases; nucleotides not matched to a gene: 7. Germline lookup yields CDR1 KGHSH and CDR2 LQKENI. This chain's CDR3 is CASSPRDSGFSTDTQYF. The CDR3 coding sequence is TGTGCCAGCTCACCACGGGATAGCGGGTTTAGCACAGATACGCAGTATTTT.

The count of this clone is one. The chain combines TRBV2 with TRBJ1-1; 9 nucleotides line up with TRBD1. With 9 bases clipped from V and 5 bases from J, the junction kept 10 bases outside the gene matches. The CDR3 totals 14 residues. Germline V gene data show CDR1 as SNHLY and CDR2 as FYNNEI. Here the CDR3 reads CASVGTGGRTEAFF. CDR3 bases: TGTGCCAGTGTCGGTACAGGGGGCCGTACTGAAGCTTTCTTT. The full variable domain, in which reference TRBV2 and TRBJ1-1 provide the parts outside the CDR3, is EPEVTQTPSHQVTQMGQEVILRCVPISNHLYFYWYRQILGQKVEFLVSFYNNEISEKSEIFDDQFSVERPDGSNFTLKIRSTKLEDSAMYFCASVGTGGRTEAFFGQGTRLTVV.

J is TRBJ2-2 and V is TRBV3-1 (or the pseudogene TRBV3-2); 9 nucleotides match TRBD1. J lost 6 bases, V lost 3 bases, and 8 bases had no gene match. CDR3 length equals 16 residues. Germline assignment: CDR1 LGHDT and CDR2 YNNKEL (reference sequence). In DNA form, the CDR3 reads TGTGCCAGCAGCCAGGGGGGACAGGGCAAACCCGGGGAGCTGTTTTTT. Translating it yields CASSQGGQGKPGELFF.

The V call is TRBV5-1, the J call TRBJ1-2, with D possibly matching TRBD1 (5 bases). The V end lost 0 bases, the J end lost 4 bases, and 13 bases lay between the germline ends. The CDR3 consists of 15 residues. Germline lookup yields CDR1 SGHRS and CDR2 YFSETQ. CDR3 sequence (DNA): TGCGCCAGCAGCTTGGGGGCAGGGAGGTTCTATGGCTACACCTTC. Its protein is CASSLGAGRFYGYTF.